In its sample, the clone carrying this TCR beta chain was seen a few times. The antigen is undetermined. Cultured CD4+ T cells had their DNA profiled by the Oncomine TCR Beta short-read assay. TCRdb used MiXCR to reprocess the PCR reads, holding one entry per CDR3 protein. This sample has some 14,000 distinct CDR3 sequences, with just under 30% found just once. The CDR3 runs 13 residues. V was cut by 2 bases and J by 5 bases, with 7 bases left in between. Germline V CDR1 and CDR2: MNHEY, SVGAGI. The sample is drawn from a study of vaccination and CD4 T cells after COVID-19. Study details: The convalescents were made up of six males and four females, two of whom were Hispanic. Median draw time for post-COVID samples was under 120 days post-diagnosis (range 35 to 161). Timing of post-vaccine sample collection was a median 72 days after dose two, with a range of 14 to 241.

General study points: Vaccine-specific clones numbering 304 of 307 showed spike mono-reactivity in convalescent patients.

Treatment meaning: roughly 10-day PBMC culture with coronavirus spike peptide pools or control peptides (ViraFEST assay). The input for sequencing was CD4+ T cells from blood, cultured in vitro, taken before SARS-CoV-2 vaccination. This receptor was identified in a human donor who received a COVID-19 vaccine. The V gene is TRBV6-5, the J gene TRBJ1-5, with D unresolved. Here the CDR3 reads CASSYEADQPQHF. CDR3 nucleotide sequence: TGTGCCAGCAGTTACGAGGCCGATCAGCCCCAGCATTTT.